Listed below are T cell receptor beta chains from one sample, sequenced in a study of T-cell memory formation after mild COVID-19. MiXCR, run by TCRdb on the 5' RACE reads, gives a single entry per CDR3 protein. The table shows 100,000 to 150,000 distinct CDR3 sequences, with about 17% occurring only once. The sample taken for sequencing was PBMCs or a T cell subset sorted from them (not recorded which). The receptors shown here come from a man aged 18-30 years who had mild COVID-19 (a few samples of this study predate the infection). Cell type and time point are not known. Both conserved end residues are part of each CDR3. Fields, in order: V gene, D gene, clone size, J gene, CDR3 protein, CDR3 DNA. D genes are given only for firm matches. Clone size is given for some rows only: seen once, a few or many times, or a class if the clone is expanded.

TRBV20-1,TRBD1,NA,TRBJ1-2,CSAKGQGPMQGYTF,TGCAGTGCCAAAGGACAGGGGCCAATGCAGGGCTACACCTTC
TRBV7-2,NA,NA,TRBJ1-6,CASSLGPGQGSPLHF,TGTGCCAGCAGCCTAGGACCAGGGCAGGGATCACCCCTCCACTTT
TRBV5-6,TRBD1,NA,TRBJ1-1,CASSLGQGAFGTEAFF,TGTGCCAGCAGCCTAGGACAGGGGGCTTTTGGGACTGAAGCTTTCTTT
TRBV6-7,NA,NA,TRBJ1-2,CASRGSDGYTF,TGTGCCAGCAGGGGTAGTGATGGCTACACCTTC
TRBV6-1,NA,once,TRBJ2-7,CASSEGLHSYEQYF,TGTGCCAGCAGTGAAGGACTGCACTCCTACGAGCAGTACTTC
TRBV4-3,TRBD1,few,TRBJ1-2,CASSRDRGLSYGYTF,TGCGCCAGCAGCCGCGACAGGGGGCTAAGCTATGGCTACACCTTC
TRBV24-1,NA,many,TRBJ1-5,CATSDLLGRSYNQPQHF,TGTGCCACCAGTGATTTGCTAGGGCGGTCTTACAATCAGCCCCAGCATTTT
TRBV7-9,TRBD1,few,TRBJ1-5,CASSSPGGQPQHF,TGTGCCAGCAGCTCTCCAGGGGGTCAGCCCCAGCATTTT
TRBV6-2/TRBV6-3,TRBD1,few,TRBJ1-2,CASSYLPDRGDYGYTF,TGTGCCAGCAGTTACCTTCCGGACAGGGGGGACTATGGCTACACCTTC
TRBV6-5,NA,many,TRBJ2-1,CASSYSLWVNEQFF,TGTGCCAGCAGTTACTCTCTGTGGGTCAATGAGCAGTTCTTC
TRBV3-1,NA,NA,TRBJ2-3,CASSLETDTQYF,TGTGCCAGCAGCCTCGAAACAGATACGCAGTATTTT
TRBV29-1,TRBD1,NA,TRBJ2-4,CSVERDRGNIQYF,TGCAGCGTTGAAAGGGACAGGGGAAACATTCAGTACTTC
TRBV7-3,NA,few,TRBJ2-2,CASSPRPGAGTGELFF,TGTGCCAGCAGCCCAAGGCCAGGCGCAGGCACCGGGGAGCTGTTTTTT
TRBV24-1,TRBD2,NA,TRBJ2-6,CATSPGLAGSGANVLTF,TGTGCCACCAGCCCGGGACTAGCGGGGAGTGGGGCCAACGTCCTGACTTTC
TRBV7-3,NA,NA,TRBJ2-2,CASSLEVNTGELFF,TGTGCCAGCAGCTTAGAAGTCAACACCGGGGAGCTGTTTTTT
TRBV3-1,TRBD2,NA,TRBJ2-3,CASSQDLAGGRDTQYF,TGTGCCAGCAGCCAAGATCTAGCGGGGGGGCGAGATACGCAGTATTTT
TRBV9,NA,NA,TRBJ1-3,CASSSQGFAGNTIYF,TGTGCCAGCAGCAGCCAGGGTTTTGCTGGAAACACCATATATTTT
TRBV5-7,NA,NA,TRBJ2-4,CARRGLAKNIQYF,TGTGCCAGGAGGGGTTTAGCCAAAAACATTCAGTACTTC
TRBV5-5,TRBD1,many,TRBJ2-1,CASSLTWTGGNEQFF,TGTGCCAGCAGCCTTACTTGGACAGGGGGCAATGAGCAGTTCTTC
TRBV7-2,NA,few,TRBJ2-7,CASSPPGGYEQYF,TGTGCCAGCAGCCCCCCGGGCGGCTACGAGCAGTACTTC
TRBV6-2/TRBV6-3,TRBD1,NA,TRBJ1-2,CASTPTGRYGYTF,TGTGCCAGCACCCCGACAGGGCGCTATGGCTACACCTTC
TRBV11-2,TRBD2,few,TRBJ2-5,CASSPSSAGGETQYF,TGTGCCAGCAGCCCCAGTTCAGCGGGGGGAGAGACCCAGTACTTC
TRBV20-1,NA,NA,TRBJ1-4,CSAREGGSNEKLFF,TGCAGTGCTAGAGAAGGAGGCAGTAATGAAAAACTGTTTTTT
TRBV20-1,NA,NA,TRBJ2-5,CSATKRETQYF,TGCAGTGCCACCAAGAGAGAGACCCAGTACTTC
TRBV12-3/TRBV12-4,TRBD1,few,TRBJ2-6,CASIRQGAVTNVLTF,TGTGCCAGCATTCGCCAGGGGGCGGTGACCAACGTCCTGACTTTC
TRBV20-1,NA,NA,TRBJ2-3,CSAYPSRGETDTQYF,TGCAGTGCATATCCCAGTAGGGGAGAAACAGATACGCAGTATTTT
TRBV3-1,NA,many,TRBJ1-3,CASSQGESSGNTIYF,TGTGCCAGCAGCCAAGGCGAGAGCTCTGGAAACACCATATATTTT
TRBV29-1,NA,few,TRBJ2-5,CSVEVGEETQYF,TGCAGCGTTGAAGTTGGGGAAGAGACCCAGTACTTC
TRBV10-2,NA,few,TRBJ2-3,CASSSDRQPRADTQYF,TGCGCCAGCAGTTCAGACAGACAACCCAGGGCAGATACGCAGTATTTT
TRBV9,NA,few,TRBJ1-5,CASSVDGEQPQHF,TGTGCCAGCAGCGTAGATGGGGAGCAGCCCCAGCATTTT
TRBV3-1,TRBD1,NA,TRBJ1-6,CASSQGPGGISPLHF,TGTGCCAGCAGCCAAGGTCCAGGGGGGATTTCACCCCTCCACTTT
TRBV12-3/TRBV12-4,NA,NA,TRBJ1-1,CASSRIQGEAFF,TGTGCCAGCAGTCGGATACAGGGTGAAGCTTTCTTT
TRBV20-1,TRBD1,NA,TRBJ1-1,CSASPITGRGRAFF,TGCAGTGCTAGCCCCATAACAGGGAGGGGGCGAGCTTTCTTT
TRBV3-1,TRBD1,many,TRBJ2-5,CASSQERYGQVPETQYF,TGTGCCAGCAGCCAAGAGAGGTATGGACAGGTCCCAGAGACCCAGTACTTC